Included here is one TCR beta chain sequence, with context. Its antigen is currently unknown. The source of the sample is a study of shared clonotypes between healthy human individuals. Study observations and caveats: Among donors, sharing of clonotypes was expected to be affected by sequencing depth. When compared with the clonotypes that were shared by all four sorted-subset donors, the non-shared clonotypes turned out to have lower generation probabilities.

Germline-derived CDR1 and CDR2 are SEHNR and FQNEAQ (reference sequence). The germline V and J ends were trimmed by 4 bases and 2 bases, with 13 bases remaining between them. This CDR3 is 15 amino acids long. Every immunoSEQ plate was one replicate of a subset's evenly spread DNA. This table comes from immunoSEQ multiplex PCR, and its TCRdb copy is limited to in-frame clones, with some not included. The sample gives roughly 220,000 clones, approximately 65% of which show up once; 8.5% to 14% is in the top ten. CD45RA+ naive and CD45RA-negative memory subsets were separated from CD4+ cells. The receptor was isolated from a man aged 25-45 years in good health. This chain links TRBV7-9 with TRBJ2-3, with D possibly matching TRBD1 (5 bases). Sequences were obtained from memory CD4+ T cells sorted from blood. The subset: CD45RA-negative fraction. In DNA, the CDR3 is TGTGCCAGCAGCTCACAGGTCCCTTTCACAGATACGCAGTATTTT. It yields the protein CASSSQVPFTDTQYF.